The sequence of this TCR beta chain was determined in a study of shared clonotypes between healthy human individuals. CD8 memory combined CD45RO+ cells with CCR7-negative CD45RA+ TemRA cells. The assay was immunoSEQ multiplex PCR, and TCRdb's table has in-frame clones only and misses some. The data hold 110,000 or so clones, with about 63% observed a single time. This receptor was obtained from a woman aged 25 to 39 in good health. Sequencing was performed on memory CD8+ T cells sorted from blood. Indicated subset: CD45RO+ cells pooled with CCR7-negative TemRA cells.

The CDR3 DNA sequence: TGCGCCAGCAGCCTAAATCTAGCGAGATCCTGGGATACGCAGTATTTT. Translation: CASSLNLARSWDTQYF. J is TRBJ2-3 and V is TRBV5-1; a weak D match, TRBD2 (6 bases). Germline V CDR1 and CDR2: SGHRS, YFSETQ. V was pared by 4 bases and J by 6 bases, with 21 bases between. This CDR3 comprises 16 residues. The variable domain in full, completed from reference TRBV5-1 and TRBJ2-3, reads KAGVTQTPRYLIKTRGQQVTLSCSPISGHRSVSWYQQTPGQGLQFLFEYFSETQRNKGNFPGRFSGRQFSNSRSEMNVSTLELGDSALYLCASSLNLARSWDTQYFGPGTRLTVL.